The entry below describes one T cell receptor beta chain. Trimming shortened V by 3 bases and J by 2 bases, and 10 bases separated the two germline ends. The CDR3 contains 15 residues. Germline assignment: CDR1 SGHTA and CDR2 FQGNSA. The data originate from a study of blood T cell repertoires in COVID-19. For the study at large: From the United States, Italy and Spain came samples of acute and convalescent COVID-19. Sources were T cells, B-cell-depleted T cells, or PBMCs; the material itself was cDNA or gDNA.

Original analysis: Estimation of nucleated cell counts relied on the amplification of reference gene primers. The repertoire was sequenced with immunoSEQ multiplex PCR; TCRdb's copy has only in-frame clones and lacks some. Clone size and the V and J calls come from that table; the DNA yielded D and trimming. The sample carries 150,000 to 200,000 clones, around 86% recorded once. The V gene is TRBV7-2, the J gene TRBJ1-4; possible D gene TRBD1, 5 bases. The sequence derives from a man in his fifties or sixties with active or convalescent COVID-19. The source material was peripheral blood. The CDR3 spells CASSFSGGTNEKLFF. The CDR3 DNA sequence: TGTGCCAGCAGCTTTTCGGGGGGGACTAATGAAAAACTGTTTTTT. The complete variable domain, with remaining parts taken from reference TRBV7-2 and TRBJ1-4, reads GAGVSQSPSNKVTEKGKDVELRCDPISGHTALYWYRQSLGQGLEFLIYFQGNSAPDKSGLPSDRFSAERTGGSVSTLTIQRTQQEDSAVYLCASSFSGGTNEKLFFGSGTQLSVL.